This T cell receptor (beta chain) was identified during a study of human T cells and chemical hapten exposure. Across the study: A roughly 2 cm by roughly 2 cm inner upper arm patch received 2% DPC for sensitization.

Only a few counts were recorded for this clonotype. TCRdb re-called the RACE reads through MiXCR, storing one row per CDR3 protein. The table includes some 170,000 distinct CDR3 sequences, about 22% detected once. As to time point: patch test 1, 2 weeks after DPC sensitization. Noted treatment: therapeutic diphenylcyclopropenone sensitization with weekly scalp DPC. V dropped 5 bases and J dropped 0; count of bases not matched to a gene: 8. The CDR3 sequence is 15 residues long. CDR1 and CDR2 from the germline V gene are DFQATT and SNEGSKA (reference sequence). Sequencing used whole blood, obtained in connection with sensitization to the hapten diphenylcyclopropenone (DPC). The TCR sequence derives from a woman aged 45-60 years with alopecia areata. Some clones in this sample may be carry-over from other donors' samples. V and J are TRBV20-1 and TRBJ2-3; 7 bases are shared with TRBD2. Here the CDR3 reads CSAQRGGASTDTQYF. The DNA for the CDR3 is TGCAGTGCTCAACGCGGGGGAGCTAGCACAGATACGCAGTATTTT.